This T cell receptor beta chain was profiled in a study of blood T cell repertoires in COVID-19. Original methodology: Counts of nucleated cells, estimated from reference gene primer amplification, were obtained. Clones were read by immunoSEQ multiplex PCR, and TCRdb kept only the in-frame ones, dropping some. D and trimming were read from the DNA, whereas the V and J calls and clone size are those reported in that table. The repertoire holds some 300,000 clones, 89% seen once, with less than 3% in the top ten. V dropped 4 bases and J dropped 6 bases, with 7 bases sitting between them. Germline-derived CDR1 and CDR2 are SNHLY and FYNNEI. This CDR3 comprises 11 residues. Recruitment covered some 25 US areas and drew participants whose ages spanned roughly 18 to 95 years. Participant-reported clinical history was the basis for cohort assignment. Exposed volunteers were people who met a COVID-19 case within 2 weeks before study entry.

What was sequenced was PBMCs or T cells enriched from blood (not recorded which). The receptor was derived from a woman aged 50 to 60 who had been exposed to COVID-19. The chain combines TRBV2 with TRBJ2-7; the D gene is possibly TRBD1 (6 bases). Here the CDR3 DNA reads TGTGCCAGCAGTGTGACAGGCGAGCAGTACTTC. Translation gives CASSVTGEQYF.